Listed here are 24 T cell receptor beta chains from one sample, sequenced in a study of human T cells and chemical hapten exposure. TCRdb ran MiXCR on the RACE reads and lists one entry per CDR3 protein. The table records 300,000 to 450,000 distinct CDR3 sequences, more than 4.5% of them present only once. Documented time point: pre-sensitization, week 0. Treatment specified: therapeutic diphenylcyclopropenone sensitization with weekly scalp DPC. The starting material was whole blood, obtained in connection with sensitization to the hapten diphenylcyclopropenone (DPC). These receptors all come from a woman aged 45-59 years with alopecia areata. Some clones in this sample may be carry-over from other donors' samples.

This chain connects TRBV15 to TRBJ2-3; the D is unclear. The CDR3 is 16 amino acids. Germline V gives CDR1 LNHNV, CDR2 YYDKDF (reference sequence). The ends were cut back, 1 base at V and 3 bases at J, with 14 bases in the middle. CDR3 residues: CATSRVMYRTTDTQYF. The CDR3 region has the DNA TGTGCCACCAGCAGAGTAATGTACAGAACGACAGATACGCAGTATTTT.

The chain joins TRBV2 to TRBJ1-1; 8 bases line up with TRBD1. Germline assignment: CDR1 SNHLY and CDR2 FYNNEI. This CDR3 has 14 residues. V lost 6 bases, J lost 0 bases, and 3 bases stayed unmatched. CDR3 sequence (DNA): TGTGCCAGCAGGGAACAGGGGGTGAACACTGAAGCTTTCTTT. It codes for CASREQGVNTEAFF.

This clonotype was seen many times. The V and J genes are TRBV6-5 and TRBJ1-6; TRBD1 agrees at 10 bases. V lost 7 bases, J lost 7 bases, and 7 bases stayed unmatched. The CDR3 has 15 amino acids. Germline V CDR1 and CDR2: MNHEY, SVGAGI. The CDR3 loop is CASTTGGRANSPLHF. The CDR3 DNA is TGTGCCAGCACGACAGGGGGCAGAGCAAATTCACCCCTCCACTTT.

In its sample, this clonotype was seen many times. The chain joins TRBV2 to TRBJ1-1; no firm D call. The V end was cut by 2 bases, the J end by 5 bases, with 15 bases between. Germline CDR1 SNHLY, CDR2 FYNNEI. This CDR3 region has 15 residues. The CDR3 here is CASSELGQLGTEAFF. The CDR3 DNA reads TGTGCCAGCAGTGAATTAGGGCAGCTGGGGACTGAAGCTTTCTTT. Filled out from reference TRBV2 and TRBJ1-1, the complete variable domain reads EPEVTQTPSHQVTQMGQEVILRCVPISNHLYFYWYRQILGQKVEFLVSFYNNEISEKSEIFDDQFSVERPDGSNFTLKIRSTKLEDSAMYFCASSELGQLGTEAFFGQGTRLTVV.

In its sample, this clonotype was seen many times. The rearrangement uses TRBV27 and TRBJ2-7, with 11 bases matching TRBD2. This CDR3 has 15 residues. Germline CDR1 is MNHEY and CDR2 is SMNVEV (reference sequence). J lost 6 bases, V lost 5 bases, and 9 bases had no gene match. In DNA, the CDR3 is TGTGCCAGCAGTCTAGCGGGAGGAAAGGGATTCGAGCAGTACTTC. It yields the protein CASSLAGGKGFEQYF.

This clonotype was counted only a few times. In DNA form, the CDR3 reads TGTGCCAGCGTAGGCGGGAGGCCAGATACGCAGTATTTT. Its translation: CASVGGRPDTQYF. This rearrangement joins TRBV2 to TRBJ2-3, with 8 positions matching TRBD2. The CDR3 sequence is 13 residues long. The germline gives CDR1 SNHLY, CDR2 FYNNEI. The junction had 5 bases not matched to a gene; V was cut back by 8 bases and J by 4 bases.

This clonotype was detected ten times or more. The chain joins TRBV28 to TRBJ2-1; D is uncertain. Trimming stripped 5 bases from V and 9 bases from J, with 11 bases between. The CDR3 loop spans 12 amino acids. The V gene's germline CDR1 is MDHEN and CDR2 SYDVKM. In nucleotides, the CDR3 is TGTGCCAGCAGTCAAGGTTGGGGTGAGCAGTTCTTC. It codes for CASSQGWGEQFF.

J is TRBJ1-4 and V is TRBV5-4; TRBD1 might be the D (6 bases). Trimming removed 0 bases at V and 4 bases at J, with 16 bases between. The CDR3 runs 17 residues. Germline loops: CDR1 SGHNT, CDR2 YYREEE (reference sequence). The CDR3 sequence is CASSLGSGAVINEKLFF. CDR3 nucleotide sequence: TGTGCCAGCAGCTTGGGATCAGGGGCAGTTATTAATGAAAAACTGTTTTTT.

This clonotype was picked up many times. The chain recombines TRBV5-1 with TRBJ2-7; tentatively, D is TRBD2 (5 bases). CDR3 length: 14 residues. Germline CDR1 SGHRS, CDR2 YFSETQ. V shed 0 bases and J shed 4 bases, with 11 bases lying between them. CDR3 DNA: TGCGCCAGCAGCTTGGGTAGCGATCCGTACGAGCAGTACTTC. This sequence encodes CASSLGSDPYEQYF. The whole variable domain, filled in from reference TRBV5-1 and TRBJ2-7, reads KAGVTQTPRYLIKTRGQQVTLSCSPISGHRSVSWYQQTPGQGLQFLFEYFSETQRNKGNFPGRFSGRQFSNSRSEMNVSTLELGDSALYLCASSLGSDPYEQYFGPGTRLTVT.

There are many counts of this clonotype. The chain joins TRBV12-3 or TRBV12-4 to TRBJ2-7, with D possibly being TRBD1 (6 bases). The CDR3 runs to 13 residues. Trimming took 8 bases from V and 4 from J, leaving 15 bases between them. The CDR3 here is CASSELGAYEQYF. DNA for the CDR3: TGTGCCAGCTCGGAATTGGGGGCTTACGAGCAGTACTTC.

The chain employs TRBV10-3 and TRBJ2-7, with 12 bases fitting TRBD1. J lost 5 bases, V lost 0 bases, and 5 bases had no gene match. CDR1 and CDR2 (germline): ENHRY, SYGVKD. This CDR3 has 16 residues. The CDR3 DNA reads as TGTGCCATCAGTGAGTCCGGGACAGGGGGCCCCCACGAGCAGTACTTC. It translates to CAISESGTGGPHEQYF.

This clonotype showed up just a few times. The chain uses TRBV2 and TRBJ1-1; D might be TRBD1 (6 bases). The germline V gene has CDR1 SNHLY and CDR2 FYNNEI. The CDR3 is 12 amino acids. The V end lost 10 bases, the J end lost 3 bases, and 12 bases lay between the germline ends. CDR3 amino acids: CATLQGYTEAFF. CDR3 nucleotides: TGTGCCACCCTACAGGGCTACACTGAAGCTTTCTTT.

This clonotype was recorded at least ten times. The chain employs TRBV11-2 and TRBJ2-1; the match to TRBD2 covers 8 bases. This CDR3 comprises 17 residues. V shed 4 bases, J shed 5 bases, and the junction held 13 bases outside the gene matches. Germline CDR1 and CDR2: SGHAT and FQNNGV. The CDR3 DNA is TGTGCCAGCAGCTCTACCATCCGGGAGGGCCCAGACAATGAGCAGTTCTTC. It is translated as CASSSTIREGPDNEQFF.

V and J are TRBV20-1 and TRBJ2-7; 11 bases are shared with TRBD2. The CDR3 loop spans 13 amino acids. Trimming cost V 6 bases and J 3 bases; bases outside gene matches: 4. Germline V lookup: CDR1 DFQATT, CDR2 SNEGSKA (reference sequence). The CDR3 protein is CSAVSGGDYEQYF. The CDR3 DNA is TGCAGTGCGGTTAGCGGGGGGGACTACGAGCAGTACTTC.

This clonotype was recorded at least ten times. The chain uses TRBV10-3 and TRBJ2-5; possible D gene TRBD1, 6 bases. The CDR3 consists of 11 residues. V was cut by 10 bases and J by 5 bases, with 11 bases left in between. CDR1 and CDR2 from the germline V gene are ENHRY and SYGVKD. CDR3 amino acids: CATRQEETQYF. CDR3 DNA sequence: TGTGCCACAAGACAGGAGGAGACCCAGTACTTC.

Ten or more counts support this clonotype. The V call is TRBV4-3, the J call TRBJ2-7, with 12 bases lining up with TRBD2. CDR1 and CDR2 (germline): LGHNA, YSLEER. The CDR3 spans 14 residues. Unmatched junction bases numbered 1, after V lost 3 bases and J lost 4 bases. CDR3 bases: TGCGCCAGCAGCCAGACTAGCGGGAGTTACGAGCAGTACTTC. It is translated as CASSQTSGSYEQYF.

This clonotype was seen at least ten times. The DNA for the CDR3 is TGTGCCAGCAGCCCCCCATTGAGGGGAGGGGTCTACAATGAGCAGTTCTTC. Its protein is CASSPPLRGGVYNEQFF. This chain joins TRBV7-9 and TRBJ2-1, with TRBD2 matching over 7 bases. Germline CDR1 is SEHNR and CDR2 is FQNEAQ (reference sequence). Trimming took 5 bases from V and 3 from J; bases not matched to a gene: 13. This CDR3 has 17 residues.

This clonotype was counted many times. V and J are TRBV7-3 and TRBJ1-1; perhaps TRBD1 as D (6 bases). The CDR3 is 13 amino acids. V was pared by 4 bases and J by 0 bases, with 6 bases between. Germline-derived CDR1 and CDR2 are SGHTA and FQGTGA. The CDR3 spells CASSWTVNTEAFF. The CDR3 coding sequence is TGTGCCAGCAGCTGGACAGTGAACACTGAAGCTTTCTTT.

This clonotype showed up just a few times. The chain joins TRBV20-1 to TRBJ2-3, with D possibly matching TRBD1 (7 bases). Germline CDR1 and CDR2: DFQATT and SNEGSKA (reference sequence). The CDR3 sequence is 13 residues long. Between the trimmed V and J ends, which lost 6 bases and 8 bases, there was a span of 18 bases. The CDR3 region has the DNA TGCAGTGCCCCCCGGAGGGGGCAAGGTACGCAGTATTTT. This sequence encodes CSAPRRGQGTQYF.

The chain employs TRBV6-5 and TRBJ1-4; D unresolved. The CDR3 sequence is 14 residues long. CDR1 MNHEY and CDR2 SVGAGI come from the germline V gene. The V end was cut by 5 bases, the J end by 4 bases, with 11 bases between. The CDR3 coding sequence is TGTGCCAGCAGTCCCCGGAGCCTTAATGAAAAACTGTTTTTT. This codes for CASSPRSLNEKLFF.

This clonotype was seen more than once but under ten times. This sequence joins TRBV10-3 and TRBJ2-7; TRBD2 matches at 9 bases. The J segment lost 3 bases and the V segment lost 8 bases, leaving 5 bases of the junction unmatched. The CDR3 has 13 residues. The germline CDR1 and CDR2 sequences are ENHRY and SYGVKD. This chain's CDR3 is CAIRASGNYEQYF. CDR3 DNA sequence: TGTGCCATCCGGGCTAGCGGGAACTACGAGCAGTACTTC.

This clonotype came up many times. The chain links TRBV6-6 to TRBJ2-6; the D is unclear. CDR3 length: 15 amino acids. Germline V gives CDR1 MNHNY, CDR2 SVGAGI (reference sequence). Trimming left V 6 bases short and J 3 bases short, with 12 bases between. In DNA, the CDR3 is TGTGCCAGCAGCCCTGACCCTTTTGGGGCCAACGTCCTGACTTTC. Protein product: CASSPDPFGANVLTF.

This clonotype was picked up many times. CDR3 amino acids: CSARSGITDTQYF. The DNA for the CDR3 is TGCAGCGCCCGTAGCGGAATCACAGATACGCAGTATTTT. The rearrangement links TRBV29-1 to TRBJ2-3, with D possibly matching TRBD2 (6 bases). V was cut by 7 bases and J by 2 bases, with 13 bases left in between. This CDR3 contains 13 residues. Germline V CDR1 and CDR2: SQVTM, ANQGSEA.

Ten or more counts support this clonotype. This chain links TRBV5-1 with TRBJ2-3; D is unresolved. CDR3 length: 15 amino acids. From germline, CDR1 is SGHRS and CDR2 YFSETQ. V lost 8 bases and J lost 5, with 21 bases in between. The CDR3, as DNA: TGCGCCAGTGCTTACTCCGGGCAGAAAGGAGATACGCAGTATTTT. Its protein product is CASAYSGQKGDTQYF.